This T cell receptor beta chain was captured in a study of long-term antiretroviral therapy in people with HIV. Study at large: A decade or so separates the oldest specimens from the later 2015 immediate-ART recommendation. Findings and limits, study-wide: Controls exceeded HIV repertoires in CDR3 length range.

The immunoSEQ assay was v3.0, run at survey level. A per-sample goal of about 35,000-55,000 T-cell genomes was targeted by sequencing. The data were produced by immunoSEQ multiplex PCR, yet TCRdb's version contains in-frame clones alone and is incomplete. The sample carries fewer than 20,000 clones, roughly 94% recorded once. A word on this clone: The antigen is undetermined.

The germline V gene has CDR1 MGHRA and CDR2 YSYEKL. The CDR3 loop spans 13 amino acids. The V and J ends lost 6 bases and 3 bases, in that order; junction bases with no gene match: 2. The specimen was unsorted PBMCs, collected 6 to 6.5 years after starting antiretroviral therapy. The chain recombines TRBV4-1 with TRBJ2-5; the match to TRBD2 covers 9 bases. The sequence was obtained from a woman aged 45-59 years with HIV. The CDR3 nucleotides are TGCGCCAGCAGACGACTAGCGGAAGAGACCCAGTACTTC. Protein sequence: CASRRLAEETQYF.